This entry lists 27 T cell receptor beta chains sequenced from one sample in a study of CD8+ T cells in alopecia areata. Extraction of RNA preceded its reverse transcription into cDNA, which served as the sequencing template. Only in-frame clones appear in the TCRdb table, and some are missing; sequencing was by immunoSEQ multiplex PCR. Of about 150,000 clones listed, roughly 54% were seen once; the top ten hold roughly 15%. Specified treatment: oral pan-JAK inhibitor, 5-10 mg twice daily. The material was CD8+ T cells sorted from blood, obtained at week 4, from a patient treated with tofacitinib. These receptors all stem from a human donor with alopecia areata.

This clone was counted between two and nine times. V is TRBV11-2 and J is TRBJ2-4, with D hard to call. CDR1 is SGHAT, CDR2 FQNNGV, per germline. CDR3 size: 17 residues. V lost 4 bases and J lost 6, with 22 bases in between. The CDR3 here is CASSSPFRVERGNIQYF. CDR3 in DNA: TGTGCCAGCAGCTCGCCTTTTAGGGTGGAACGCGGAAACATTCAGTACTTC.

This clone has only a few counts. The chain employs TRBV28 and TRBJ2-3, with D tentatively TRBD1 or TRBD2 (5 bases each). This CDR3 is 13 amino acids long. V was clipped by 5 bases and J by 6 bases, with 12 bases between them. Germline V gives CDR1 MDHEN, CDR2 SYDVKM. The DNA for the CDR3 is TGTGCCAGCAGTACTGGGGGTGAGGATACGCAGTATTTT. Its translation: CASSTGGEDTQYF. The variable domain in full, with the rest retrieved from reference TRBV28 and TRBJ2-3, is DVKVTQSSRYLVKRTGEKVFLECVQDMDHENMFWYRQDPGLGLRLIYFSYDVKMKEKGDIPEGYSVSREKKERFSLILESASTNQTSMYLCASSTGGEDTQYFGPGTRLTVL.

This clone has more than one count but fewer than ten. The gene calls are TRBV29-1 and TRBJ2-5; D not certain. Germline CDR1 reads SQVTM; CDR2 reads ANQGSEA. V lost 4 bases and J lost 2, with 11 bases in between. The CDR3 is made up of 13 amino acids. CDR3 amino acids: CSVVWALQETQYF. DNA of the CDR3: TGCAGCGTTGTATGGGCACTACAAGAGACCCAGTACTTC.

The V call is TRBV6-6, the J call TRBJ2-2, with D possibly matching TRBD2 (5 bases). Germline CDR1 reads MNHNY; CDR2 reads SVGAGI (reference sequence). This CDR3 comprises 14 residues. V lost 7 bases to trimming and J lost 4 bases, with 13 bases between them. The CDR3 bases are TGTGCCAGCAATCCTCCGGGGTCCACCGGGGAGCTGTTTTTT. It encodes CASNPPGSTGELFF.

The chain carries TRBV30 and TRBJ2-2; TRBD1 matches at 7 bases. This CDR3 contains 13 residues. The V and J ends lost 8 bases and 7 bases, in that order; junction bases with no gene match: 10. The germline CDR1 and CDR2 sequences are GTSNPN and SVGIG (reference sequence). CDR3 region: CASDRQGVGELFF. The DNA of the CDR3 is TGTGCCAGCGACCGACAGGGTGTCGGGGAGCTGTTTTTT. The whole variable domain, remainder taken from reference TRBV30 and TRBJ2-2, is SQTIHQWPATLVQPVGSPLSLECTVEGTSNPNLYWYRQAAGRGLQLLFYSVGIGQISSEVPQNLSASRPQDRQFILSSKKLLLSDSGFYLCASDRQGVGELFFGEGSRLTVL.

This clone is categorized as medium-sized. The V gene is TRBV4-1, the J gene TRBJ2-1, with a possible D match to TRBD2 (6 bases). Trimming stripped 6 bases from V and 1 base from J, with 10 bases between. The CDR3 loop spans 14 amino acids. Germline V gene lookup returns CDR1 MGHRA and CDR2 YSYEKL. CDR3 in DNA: TGCGCCAGCAGTGACGGACTATCCTACAATGAGCAGTTCTTC. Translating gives CASSDGLSYNEQFF.

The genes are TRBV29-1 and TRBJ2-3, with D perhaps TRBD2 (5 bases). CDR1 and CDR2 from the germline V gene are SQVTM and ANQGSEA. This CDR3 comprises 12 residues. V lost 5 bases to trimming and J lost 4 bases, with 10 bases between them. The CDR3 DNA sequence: TGCAGCGTTCATTGGGAGCCAGATACGCAGTATTTT. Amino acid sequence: CSVHWEPDTQYF.

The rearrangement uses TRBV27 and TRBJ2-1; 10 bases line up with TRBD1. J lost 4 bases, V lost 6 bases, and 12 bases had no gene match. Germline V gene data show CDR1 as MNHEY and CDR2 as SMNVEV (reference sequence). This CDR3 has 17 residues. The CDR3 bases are TGTGCCAGCAGGCCCCCCGACCGGGACAGGGGATACAATGAGCAGTTCTTC. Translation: CASRPPDRDRGYNEQFF.

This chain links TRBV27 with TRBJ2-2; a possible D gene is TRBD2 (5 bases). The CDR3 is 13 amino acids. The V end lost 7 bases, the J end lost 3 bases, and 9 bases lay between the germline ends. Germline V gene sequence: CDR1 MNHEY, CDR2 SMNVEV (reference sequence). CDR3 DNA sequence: TGTGCCAGCACCCGGGATTACACCGGGGAGCTGTTTTTT. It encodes CASTRDYTGELFF.

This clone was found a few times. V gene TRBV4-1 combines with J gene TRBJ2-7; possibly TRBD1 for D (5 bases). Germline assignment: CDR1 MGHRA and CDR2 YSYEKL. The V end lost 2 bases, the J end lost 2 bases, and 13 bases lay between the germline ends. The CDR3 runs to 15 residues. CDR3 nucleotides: TGCGCCAGCAGCCAACGACAGTTAGCTACCTACGAGCAGTACTTC. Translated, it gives CASSQRQLATYEQYF.

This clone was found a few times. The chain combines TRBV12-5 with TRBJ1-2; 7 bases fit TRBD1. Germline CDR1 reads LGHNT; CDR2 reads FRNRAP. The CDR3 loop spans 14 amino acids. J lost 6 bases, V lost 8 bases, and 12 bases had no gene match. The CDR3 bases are TGTGCTAGTCTCACCGGGACAGTGCTAAATGGCTACACCTTC. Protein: CASLTGTVLNGYTF.

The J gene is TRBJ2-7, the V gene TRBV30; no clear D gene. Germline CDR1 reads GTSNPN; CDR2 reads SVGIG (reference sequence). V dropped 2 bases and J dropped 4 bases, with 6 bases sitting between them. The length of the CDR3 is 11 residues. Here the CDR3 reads CAWSSAYEQYF. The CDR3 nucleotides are TGTGCCTGGAGTAGTGCTTACGAGCAGTACTTC.

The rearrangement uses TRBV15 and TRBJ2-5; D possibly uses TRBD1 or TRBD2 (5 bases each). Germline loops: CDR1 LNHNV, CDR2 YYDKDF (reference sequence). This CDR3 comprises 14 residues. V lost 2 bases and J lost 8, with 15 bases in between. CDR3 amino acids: CATSRNPGRGTQYF. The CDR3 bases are TGTGCCACCAGCAGAAATCCGGGACGAGGCACCCAGTACTTC.

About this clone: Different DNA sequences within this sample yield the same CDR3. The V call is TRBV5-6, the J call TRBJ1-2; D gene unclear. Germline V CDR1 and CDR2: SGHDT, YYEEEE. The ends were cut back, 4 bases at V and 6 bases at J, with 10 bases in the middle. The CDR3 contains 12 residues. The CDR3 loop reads CASSSGPNGYTF. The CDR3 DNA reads TGTGCCAGCAGCAGTGGACCGAATGGCTACACCTTC.

In DNA form, the CDR3 reads TGTGCCAGCAGTCTTATCGACAGGTACCAAGAGACCCAGTACTTC. This codes for CASSLIDRYQETQYF. The chain is built from TRBV27 and TRBJ2-5; D is possibly TRBD1 (6 bases). Trimming pared 5 bases from V and 0 bases from J, leaving 13 bases between. Germline-derived CDR1 and CDR2 are MNHEY and SMNVEV (reference sequence). The CDR3 loop spans 15 amino acids.

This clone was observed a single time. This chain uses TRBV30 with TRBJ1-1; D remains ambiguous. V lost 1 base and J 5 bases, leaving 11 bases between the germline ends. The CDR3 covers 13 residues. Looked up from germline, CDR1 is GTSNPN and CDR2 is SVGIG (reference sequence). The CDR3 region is CAWSGPWETEAFF. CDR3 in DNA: TGTGCCTGGAGTGGACCATGGGAGACTGAAGCTTTCTTT. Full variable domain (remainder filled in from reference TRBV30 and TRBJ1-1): SQTIHQWPATLVQPVGSPLSLECTVEGTSNPNLYWYRQAAGRGLQLLFYSVGIGQISSEVPQNLSASRPQDRQFILSSKKLLLSDSGFYLCAWSGPWETEAFFGQGTRLTVV.

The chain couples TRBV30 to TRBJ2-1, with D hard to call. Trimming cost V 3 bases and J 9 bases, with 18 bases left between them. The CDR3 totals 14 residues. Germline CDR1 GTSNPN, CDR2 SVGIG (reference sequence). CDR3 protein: CAWSARFPRGEQFF. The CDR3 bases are TGTGCCTGGAGCGCAAGGTTTCCGCGAGGTGAGCAGTTCTTC. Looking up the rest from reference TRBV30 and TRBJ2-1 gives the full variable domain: SQTIHQWPATLVQPVGSPLSLECTVEGTSNPNLYWYRQAAGRGLQLLFYSVGIGQISSEVPQNLSASRPQDRQFILSSKKLLLSDSGFYLCAWSARFPRGEQFFGPGTRLTVL.

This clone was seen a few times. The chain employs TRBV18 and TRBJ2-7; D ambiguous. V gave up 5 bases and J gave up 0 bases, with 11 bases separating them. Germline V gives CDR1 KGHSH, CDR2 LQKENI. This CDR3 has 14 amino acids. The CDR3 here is CASSSEGGSYEQYF. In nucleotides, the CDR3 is TGTGCCAGCTCATCTGAAGGTGGCTCCTACGAGCAGTACTTC. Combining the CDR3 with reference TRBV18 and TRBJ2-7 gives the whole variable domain NAGVMQNPRHLVRRRGQEARLRCSPMKGHSHVYWYRQLPEEGLKFMVYLQKENIIDESGMPKERFSAEFPKEGPSILRIQQVVRGDSAAYFCASSSEGGSYEQYFGPGTRLTVT.

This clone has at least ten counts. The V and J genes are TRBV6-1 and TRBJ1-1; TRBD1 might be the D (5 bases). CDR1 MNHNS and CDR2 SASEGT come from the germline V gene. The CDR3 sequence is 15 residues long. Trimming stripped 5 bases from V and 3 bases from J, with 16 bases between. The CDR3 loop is CASSPPPQGYTEAFF. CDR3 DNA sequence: TGTGCCAGCAGTCCTCCCCCCCAGGGTTACACTGAAGCTTTCTTT.

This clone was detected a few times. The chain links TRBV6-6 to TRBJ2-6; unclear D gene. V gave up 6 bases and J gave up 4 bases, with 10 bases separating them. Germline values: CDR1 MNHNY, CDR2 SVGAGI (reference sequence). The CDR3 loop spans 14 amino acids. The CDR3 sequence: CASSNNAGANVLTF. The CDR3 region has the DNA TGTGCCAGCAGCAACAATGCGGGGGCCAACGTCCTGACTTTC.

CDR3 protein: CASSPESSGGHEQYF. The CDR3, as DNA: TGTGCCAGCAGCCCTGAGTCTAGCGGGGGTCACGAGCAGTACTTC. This chain joins TRBV5-6 and TRBJ2-7; 10 nucleotides match TRBD2. The V and J ends lost 4 bases and 5 bases, in that order; junction bases with no gene match: 9. Germline CDR1 and CDR2: SGHDT and YYEEEE. The CDR3 loop spans 15 amino acids.

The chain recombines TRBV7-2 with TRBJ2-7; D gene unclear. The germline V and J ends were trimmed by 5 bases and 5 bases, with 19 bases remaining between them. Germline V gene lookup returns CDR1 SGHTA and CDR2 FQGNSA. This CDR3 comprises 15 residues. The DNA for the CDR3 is TGTGCCAGCAGCACCGGTGACGTAAGTGGACACGAGCAGTACTTC. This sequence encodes CASSTGDVSGHEQYF.

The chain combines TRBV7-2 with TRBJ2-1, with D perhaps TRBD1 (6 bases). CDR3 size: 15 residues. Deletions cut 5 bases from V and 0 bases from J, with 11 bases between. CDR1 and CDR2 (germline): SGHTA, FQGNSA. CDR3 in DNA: TGTGCCAGCAGCCCTGAACAGGGCTCCTACAATGAGCAGTTCTTC. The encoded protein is CASSPEQGSYNEQFF. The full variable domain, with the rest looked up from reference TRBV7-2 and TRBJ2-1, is GAGVSQSPSNKVTEKGKDVELRCDPISGHTALYWYRQSLGQGLEFLIYFQGNSAPDKSGLPSDRFSAERTGGSVSTLTIQRTQQEDSAVYLCASSPEQGSYNEQFFGPGTRLTVL.

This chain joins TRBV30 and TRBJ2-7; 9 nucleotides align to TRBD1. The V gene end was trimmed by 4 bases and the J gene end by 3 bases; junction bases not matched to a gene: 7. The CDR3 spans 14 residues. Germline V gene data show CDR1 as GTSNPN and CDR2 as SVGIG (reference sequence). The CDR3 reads CAWTRGTGYYEQYF. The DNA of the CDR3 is TGTGCCTGGACCCGAGGGACAGGGTACTACGAGCAGTACTTC.

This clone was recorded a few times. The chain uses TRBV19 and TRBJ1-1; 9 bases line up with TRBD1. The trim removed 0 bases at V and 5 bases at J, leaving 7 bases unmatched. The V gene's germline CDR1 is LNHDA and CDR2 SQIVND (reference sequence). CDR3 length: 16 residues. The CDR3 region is CASSIDRDRATTEAFF. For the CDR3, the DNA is TGTGCCAGTAGTATAGATCGGGACAGGGCGACAACTGAAGCTTTCTTT.

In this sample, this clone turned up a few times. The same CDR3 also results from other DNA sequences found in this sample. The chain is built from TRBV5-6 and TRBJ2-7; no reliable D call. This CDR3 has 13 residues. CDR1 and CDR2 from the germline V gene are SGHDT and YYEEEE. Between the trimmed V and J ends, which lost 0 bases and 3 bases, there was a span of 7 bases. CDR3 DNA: TGTGCCAGCAGCTTGGGGCAGCTCTACGAGCAGTACTTC. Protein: CASSLGQLYEQYF.

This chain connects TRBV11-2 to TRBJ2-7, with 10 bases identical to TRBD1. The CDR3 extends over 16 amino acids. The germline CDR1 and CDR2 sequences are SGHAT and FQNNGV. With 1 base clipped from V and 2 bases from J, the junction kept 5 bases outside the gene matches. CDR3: CASSLGPGTGAYEQYF. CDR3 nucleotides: TGTGCCAGCAGCTTAGGACCCGGGACAGGGGCCTACGAGCAGTACTTC. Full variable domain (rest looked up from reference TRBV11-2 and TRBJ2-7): EAGVAQSPRYKIIEKRQSVAFWCNPISGHATLYWYQQILGQGPKLLIQFQNNGVVDDSQLPKDRFSAERLKGVDSTLKIQPAKLEDSAVYLCASSLGPGTGAYEQYFGPGTRLTVT.